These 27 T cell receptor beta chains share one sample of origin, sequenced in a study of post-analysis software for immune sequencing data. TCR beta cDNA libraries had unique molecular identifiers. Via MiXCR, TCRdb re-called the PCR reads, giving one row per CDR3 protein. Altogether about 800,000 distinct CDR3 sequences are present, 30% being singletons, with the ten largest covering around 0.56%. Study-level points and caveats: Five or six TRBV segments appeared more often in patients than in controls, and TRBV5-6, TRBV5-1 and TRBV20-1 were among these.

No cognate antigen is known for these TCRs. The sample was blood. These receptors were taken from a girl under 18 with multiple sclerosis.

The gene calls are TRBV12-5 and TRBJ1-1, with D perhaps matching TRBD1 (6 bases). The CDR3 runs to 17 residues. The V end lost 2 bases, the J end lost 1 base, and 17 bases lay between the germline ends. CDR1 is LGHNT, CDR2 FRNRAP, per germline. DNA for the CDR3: TGTGCTAGTGGTTTGTTGACAGTCCGGGACACGAACACTGAAGCTTTCTTT. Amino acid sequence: CASGLLTVRDTNTEAFF.

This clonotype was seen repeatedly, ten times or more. The CDR3 DNA is TGTGCCAGCAGCCCCATTACTCGGGCAGGGGGCTATGGCTACACCTTC. Translation gives CASSPITRAGGYGYTF. The genes are TRBV6-5 and TRBJ1-2; TRBD1 matches at 7 bases. CDR3 size: 16 residues. Germline V gene lookup returns CDR1 MNHEY and CDR2 SVGAGI. V gave up 6 bases and J gave up 4 bases; unmatched junction bases: 14.

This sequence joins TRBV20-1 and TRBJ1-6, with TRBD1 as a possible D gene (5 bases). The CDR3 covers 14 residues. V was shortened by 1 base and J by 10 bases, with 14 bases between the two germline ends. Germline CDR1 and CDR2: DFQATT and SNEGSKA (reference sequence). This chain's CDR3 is CSARVPGWGSPLHF. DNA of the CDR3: TGCAGTGCTAGAGTTCCGGGTTGGGGGTCACCCCTCCACTTT.

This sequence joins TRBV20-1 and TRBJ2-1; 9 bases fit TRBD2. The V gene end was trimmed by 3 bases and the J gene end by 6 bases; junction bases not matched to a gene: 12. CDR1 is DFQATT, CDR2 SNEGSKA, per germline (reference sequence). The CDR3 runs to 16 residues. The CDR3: CSASREKLAGRNEQFF. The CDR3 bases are TGCAGTGCTAGTCGAGAGAAACTAGCGGGCCGCAATGAGCAGTTCTTC.

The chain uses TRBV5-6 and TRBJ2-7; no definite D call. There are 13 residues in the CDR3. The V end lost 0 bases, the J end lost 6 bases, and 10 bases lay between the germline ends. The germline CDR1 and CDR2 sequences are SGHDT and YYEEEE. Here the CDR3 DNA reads TGTGCCAGCAGCTTGGCTCCTGCAGGCGAGCAGTACTTC. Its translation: CASSLAPAGEQYF.

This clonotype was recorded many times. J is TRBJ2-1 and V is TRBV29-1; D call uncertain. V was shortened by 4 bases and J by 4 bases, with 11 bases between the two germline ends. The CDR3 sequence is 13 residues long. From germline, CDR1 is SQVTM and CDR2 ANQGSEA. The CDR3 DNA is TGCAGCGTTGCCCCGGGTAGATACAATGAGCAGTTCTTC. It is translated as CSVAPGRYNEQFF.

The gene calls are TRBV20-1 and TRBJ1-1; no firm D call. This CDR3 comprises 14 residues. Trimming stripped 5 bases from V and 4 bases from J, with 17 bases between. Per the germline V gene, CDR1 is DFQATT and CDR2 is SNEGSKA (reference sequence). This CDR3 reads CSAPAGGVGTEAFF. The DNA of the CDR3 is TGCAGTGCTCCCGCGGGTGGGGTTGGCACTGAAGCTTTCTTT.

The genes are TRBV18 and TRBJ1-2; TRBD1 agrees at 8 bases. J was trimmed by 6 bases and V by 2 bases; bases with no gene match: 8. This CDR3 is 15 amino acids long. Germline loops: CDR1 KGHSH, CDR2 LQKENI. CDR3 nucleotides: TGTGCCAGCTCACCAGCCCGGACAGGGAATCATGGCTACACCTTC. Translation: CASSPARTGNHGYTF.

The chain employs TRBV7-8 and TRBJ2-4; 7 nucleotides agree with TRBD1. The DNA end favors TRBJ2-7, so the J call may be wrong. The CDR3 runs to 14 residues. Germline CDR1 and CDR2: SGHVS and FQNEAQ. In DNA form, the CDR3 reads TGTGCCAGCAGCTCCAGAGGACAGGTCTACGAGCAGTACTTC. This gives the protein CASSSRGQVYEQYF.

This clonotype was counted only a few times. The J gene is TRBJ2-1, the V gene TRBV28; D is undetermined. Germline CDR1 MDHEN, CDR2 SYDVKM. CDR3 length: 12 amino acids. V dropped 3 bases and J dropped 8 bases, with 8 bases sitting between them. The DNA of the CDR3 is TGTGCCAGCAGTTTCCCCTGGGATGAGCAGTTCTTC. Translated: CASSFPWDEQFF.

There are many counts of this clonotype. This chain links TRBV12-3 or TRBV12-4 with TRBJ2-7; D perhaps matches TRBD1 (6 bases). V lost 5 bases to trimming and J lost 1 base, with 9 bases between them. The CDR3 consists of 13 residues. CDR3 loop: CASSEGGSYEQYF. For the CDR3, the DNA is TGTGCCAGCAGTGAAGGGGGTTCCTACGAGCAGTACTTC.

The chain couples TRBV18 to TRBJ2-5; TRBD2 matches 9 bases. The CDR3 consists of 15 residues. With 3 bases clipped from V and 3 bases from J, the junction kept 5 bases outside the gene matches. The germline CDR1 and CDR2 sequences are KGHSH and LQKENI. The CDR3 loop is CASSPTRLAEETQYF. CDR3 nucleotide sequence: TGTGCCAGCTCACCCACGCGACTAGCGGAAGAGACCCAGTACTTC.

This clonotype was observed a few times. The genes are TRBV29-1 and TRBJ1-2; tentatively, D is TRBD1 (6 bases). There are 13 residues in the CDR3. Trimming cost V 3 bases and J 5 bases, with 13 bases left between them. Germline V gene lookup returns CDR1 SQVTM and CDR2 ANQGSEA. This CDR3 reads CSVEGRGGYGYTF. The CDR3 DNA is TGCAGCGTTGAGGGCAGGGGAGGATATGGCTACACCTTC.

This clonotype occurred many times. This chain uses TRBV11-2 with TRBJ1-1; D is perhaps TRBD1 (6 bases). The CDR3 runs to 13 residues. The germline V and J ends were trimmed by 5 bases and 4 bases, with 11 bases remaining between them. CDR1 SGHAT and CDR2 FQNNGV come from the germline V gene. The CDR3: CASSPRGGTEAFF. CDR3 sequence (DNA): TGTGCCAGCAGCCCTAGAGGGGGCACTGAAGCTTTCTTT. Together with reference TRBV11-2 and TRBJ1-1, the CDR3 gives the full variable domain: EAGVAQSPRYKIIEKRQSVAFWCNPISGHATLYWYQQILGQGPKLLIQFQNNGVVDDSQLPKDRFSAERLKGVDSTLKIQPAKLEDSAVYLCASSPRGGTEAFFGQGTRLTVV.

The CDR3 DNA reads TGTGCCAGCACTCCGCAGGGGAGTAGCACAGATACGCAGTATTTT. It yields the protein CASTPQGSSTDTQYF. The gene calls are TRBV7-2 and TRBJ2-3; a possible D gene is TRBD1 (6 bases). Germline CDR1 reads SGHTA; CDR2 reads FQGNSA. The CDR3 runs to 15 residues. Trimming took 7 bases from V and 0 from J, leaving 14 bases between them.

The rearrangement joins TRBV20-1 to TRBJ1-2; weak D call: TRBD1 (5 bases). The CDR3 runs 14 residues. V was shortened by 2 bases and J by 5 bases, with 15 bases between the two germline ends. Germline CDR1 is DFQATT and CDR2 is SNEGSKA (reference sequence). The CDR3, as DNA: TGCAGTGCTAGAAAGGGGTTGGCTGGGTATGGCTACACCTTC. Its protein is CSARKGLAGYGYTF.

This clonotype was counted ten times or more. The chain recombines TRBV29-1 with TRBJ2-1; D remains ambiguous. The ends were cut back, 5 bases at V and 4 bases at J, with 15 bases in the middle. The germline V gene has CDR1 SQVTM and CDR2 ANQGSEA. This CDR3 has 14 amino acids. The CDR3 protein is CSVTSPQQYNEQFF. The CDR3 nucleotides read TGCAGCGTTACTTCCCCACAGCAGTACAATGAGCAGTTCTTC.

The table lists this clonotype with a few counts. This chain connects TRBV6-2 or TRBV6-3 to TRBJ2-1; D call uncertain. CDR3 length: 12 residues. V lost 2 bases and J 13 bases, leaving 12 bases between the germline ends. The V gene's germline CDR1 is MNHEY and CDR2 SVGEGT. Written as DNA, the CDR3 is TGTGCCAGCAGTTACAGGGTTAGAGTACAGTTCTTC. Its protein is CASSYRVRVQFF.

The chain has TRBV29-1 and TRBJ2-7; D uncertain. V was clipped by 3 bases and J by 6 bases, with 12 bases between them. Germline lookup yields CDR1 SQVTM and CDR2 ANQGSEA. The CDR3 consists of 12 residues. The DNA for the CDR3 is TGCAGCGTTGAGGACCGCAACTTCGAGCAGTACTTC. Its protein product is CSVEDRNFEQYF.

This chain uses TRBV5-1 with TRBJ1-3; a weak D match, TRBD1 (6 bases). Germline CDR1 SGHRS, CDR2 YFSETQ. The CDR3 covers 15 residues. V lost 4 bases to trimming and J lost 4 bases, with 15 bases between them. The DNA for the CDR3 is TGCGCCAGCAGCCCCCAAGGGGGGCTAGGAAACACCATATATTTT. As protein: CASSPQGGLGNTIYF. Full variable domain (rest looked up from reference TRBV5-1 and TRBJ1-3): KAGVTQTPRYLIKTRGQQVTLSCSPISGHRSVSWYQQTPGQGLQFLFEYFSETQRNKGNFPGRFSGRQFSNSRSEMNVSTLELGDSALYLCASSPQGGLGNTIYFGEGSWLTVV.

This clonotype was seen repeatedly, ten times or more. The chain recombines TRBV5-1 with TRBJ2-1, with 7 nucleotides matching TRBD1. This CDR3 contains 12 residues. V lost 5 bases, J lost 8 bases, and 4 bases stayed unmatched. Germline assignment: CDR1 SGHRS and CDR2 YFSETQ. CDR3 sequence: CASRGQSDEQFF. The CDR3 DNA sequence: TGCGCCAGCAGGGGACAGTCCGATGAGCAGTTCTTC.

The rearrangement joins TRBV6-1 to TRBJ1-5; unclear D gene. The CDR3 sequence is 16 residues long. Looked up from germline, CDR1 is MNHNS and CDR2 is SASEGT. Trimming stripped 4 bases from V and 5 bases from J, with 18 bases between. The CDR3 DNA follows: TGTGCCAGCAGTGGGGTTTTAGTTAGTAACGATCAGCCCCAGCATTTT. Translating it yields CASSGVLVSNDQPQHF.

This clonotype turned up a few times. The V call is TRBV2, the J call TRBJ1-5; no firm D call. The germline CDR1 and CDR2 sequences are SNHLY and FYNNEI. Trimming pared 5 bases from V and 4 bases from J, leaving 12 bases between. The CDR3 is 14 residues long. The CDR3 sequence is CASSSLGLNQPQHF. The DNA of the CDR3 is TGTGCCAGCAGTTCCTTAGGCCTTAATCAGCCCCAGCATTTT.

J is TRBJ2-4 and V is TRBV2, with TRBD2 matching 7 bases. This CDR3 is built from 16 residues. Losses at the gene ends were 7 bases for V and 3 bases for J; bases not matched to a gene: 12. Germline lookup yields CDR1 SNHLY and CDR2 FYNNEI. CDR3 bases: TGTGCCAGCACCGAGGAGCGGGGCCGGGGCAAAAACATTCAGTACTTC. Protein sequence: CASTEERGRGKNIQYF.

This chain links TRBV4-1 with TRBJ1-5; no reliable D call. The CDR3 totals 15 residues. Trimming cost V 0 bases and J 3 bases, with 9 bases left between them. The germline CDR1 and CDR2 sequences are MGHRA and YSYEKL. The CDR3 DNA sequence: TGCGCCAGCAGCCAAGAGAGAGCCACCAATCAGCCCCAGCATTTT. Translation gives CASSQERATNQPQHF.

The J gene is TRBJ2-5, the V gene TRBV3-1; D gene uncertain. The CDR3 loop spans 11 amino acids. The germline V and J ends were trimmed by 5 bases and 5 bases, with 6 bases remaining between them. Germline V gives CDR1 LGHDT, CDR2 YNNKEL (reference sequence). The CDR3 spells CASSYTETQYF. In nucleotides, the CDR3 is TGTGCCAGCAGCTATACGGAGACCCAGTACTTC.

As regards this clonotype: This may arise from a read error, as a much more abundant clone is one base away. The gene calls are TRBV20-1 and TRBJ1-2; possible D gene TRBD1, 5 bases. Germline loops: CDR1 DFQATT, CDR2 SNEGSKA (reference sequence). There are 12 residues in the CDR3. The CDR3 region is CSARDTNYGYIF. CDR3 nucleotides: TGCAGTGCTAGGGACACTAACTATGGCTACATCTTC.